The 30 T cell receptor beta chains listed next were all sequenced from one sample in a study of T cells in Graves' hyperthyroidism and ophthalmopathy. RNA transcripts were the template for amplifying TCR beta CDR3 regions. First-round RT-PCR of the TCR CDR3 relied on the HTBI primer set. MiXCR, run by TCRdb on the multiplex PCR reads, gives a single entry per CDR3 protein. Seen here are roughly 640,000 distinct CDR3 sequences, 16% observed once, and the top ten hold less than 3.5%. The sample comprised blood. These receptors originate from a woman aged 40 to 49 with Graves' ophthalmopathy.

This clonotype was counted between two and nine times. Written as DNA, the CDR3 is TGCAGCGTTCACCGGAGCACTGAAGCTTTCTTT. This encodes CSVHRSTEAFF. The chain is built from TRBV29-1 and TRBJ1-1; D gene uncertain. Deletions cut 5 bases from V and 4 bases from J, with 8 bases between. The CDR3 is 11 amino acids. The germline V gene has CDR1 SQVTM and CDR2 ANQGSEA.

There are many counts of this clonotype. The J gene is TRBJ2-1, the V gene TRBV2; D call uncertain. The CDR3 covers 16 residues. The V gene's germline CDR1 is SNHLY and CDR2 FYNNEI. V was cut by 4 bases and J by 7 bases, with 20 bases left in between. The CDR3 protein is CASSVGGGAQGNEQFF. In DNA form, the CDR3 reads TGTGCCAGCAGTGTGGGCGGCGGAGCTCAAGGGAATGAGCAGTTCTTC.

This clonotype was seen at least ten times. In DNA form, the CDR3 reads TGTGCCAGCAGTGGCTGGACAGTGAACCAAGAGACCCAGTACTTC. Translating gives CASSGWTVNQETQYF. The chain combines TRBV28 with TRBJ2-5; possibly TRBD1 for D (6 bases). From germline, CDR1 is MDHEN and CDR2 SYDVKM. The ends were cut back, 5 bases at V and 0 bases at J, with 13 bases in the middle. The length of the CDR3 is 15 residues.

This clonotype was detected only a few times. The J gene is TRBJ2-3, the V gene TRBV7-9, with TRBD1 identical over 7 bases. Germline CDR1 is SEHNR and CDR2 is FQNEAQ (reference sequence). CDR3 length: 13 residues. V trimming: 5 bases; J trimming: 11 bases; junction bases outside the gene matches: 10. The CDR3 here is CASSTAGGVWQYF. CDR3 sequence (DNA): TGTGCCAGCAGCACGGCAGGGGGAGTGTGGCAGTATTTT.

This clonotype was detected many times. This chain links TRBV3-1 with TRBJ2-3, with 7 bases aligning to TRBD1. After removal of 0 bases from V and 2 bases from J, the junction contained 17 bases not matched to a gene. This CDR3 has 20 amino acids. Germline values: CDR1 LGHDT, CDR2 YNNKEL (reference sequence). The CDR3 DNA sequence: TGTGCCAGCAGCCAAGATCTTTGGACACTATCGACAGGGCCCACAGATACGCAGTATTTT. Protein: CASSQDLWTLSTGPTDTQYF.

This clonotype was seen more than once but under ten times. The chain recombines TRBV5-1 with TRBJ1-2; D is unclear. V gave up 5 bases and J gave up 5 bases, with 13 bases separating them. In germline, CDR1 is SGHRS, CDR2 YFSETQ. CDR3 length equals 13 residues. The CDR3 here is CASRGPAAYGYTF. CDR3 coding DNA: TGCGCCAGCAGAGGCCCGGCCGCATATGGCTACACCTTC. Full variable domain (rest looked up from reference TRBV5-1 and TRBJ1-2): KAGVTQTPRYLIKTRGQQVTLSCSPISGHRSVSWYQQTPGQGLQFLFEYFSETQRNKGNFPGRFSGRQFSNSRSEMNVSTLELGDSALYLCASRGPAAYGYTFGSGTRLTVV.

Many counts were recorded for this clonotype. In nucleotides, the CDR3 is TGTGCCAGCAGTCCCCCGCGGACTCTTGACGTCGGTACGCAGTATTTT. Translating it yields CASSPPRTLDVGTQYF. V gene TRBV2 combines with J gene TRBJ2-3; a weak D match, TRBD2 (5 bases). The germline V gene encodes CDR1 SNHLY and CDR2 FYNNEI. Trimming removed 5 bases at V and 8 bases at J, with 23 bases between. This CDR3 is built from 16 residues. Complete variable domain (other parts from reference TRBV2 and TRBJ2-3): EPEVTQTPSHQVTQMGQEVILRCVPISNHLYFYWYRQILGQKVEFLVSFYNNEISEKSEIFDDQFSVERPDGSNFTLKIRSTKLEDSAMYFCASSPPRTLDVGTQYFGPGTRLTVL.

Remarks on this clonotype: A much larger clone differs by one base, so this may be a read error. This chain uses TRBV11-2 with TRBJ2-3; TRBD2 matches 7 bases. This CDR3 spans 16 amino acids. From germline, CDR1 is SGHAT and CDR2 FQNNGV. The CDR3 loop reads CAGSFGLADNTDTQYF. The CDR3 coding sequence is TGTGCCGGCAGCTTCGGGCTAGCGGATAACACAGATACGCAGTATTTT.

The V gene is TRBV19, the J gene TRBJ2-5; 10 bases align to TRBD1. With 3 bases clipped from V and 5 bases from J, the junction kept 6 bases outside the gene matches. The CDR3 is made up of 15 amino acids. Germline V lookup: CDR1 LNHDA, CDR2 SQIVND (reference sequence). CDR3 protein: CASSIRQGAFETQYF. In DNA form, the CDR3 reads TGTGCCAGTAGTATTCGACAGGGGGCATTTGAGACCCAGTACTTC. Looking up the rest from reference TRBV19 and TRBJ2-5 gives the full variable domain: DGGITQSPKYLFRKEGQNVTLSCEQNLNHDAMYWYRQDPGQGLRLIYYSQIVNDFQKGDIAEGYSVSREKKESFPLTVTSAQKNPTAFYLCASSIRQGAFETQYFGPGTRLLVL.

This clonotype was detected many times. This chain joins TRBV7-3 and TRBJ2-1; D tentatively reads TRBD1 or TRBD2 (5 bases each). The CDR3 contains 15 residues. Trimming took off 2 bases at V and 6 bases at J, with 14 bases between the two ends. In germline, CDR1 is SGHTA, CDR2 FQGTGA. The CDR3 nucleotides are TGTGCCAGCAGCTTAGGGCAGGGAGTCTCCAATGAGCAGTTCTTC. Its translation: CASSLGQGVSNEQFF.

This clonotype was seen once. A much larger clonotype is one base distant, so this may be a read error. The chain links TRBV4-1 to TRBJ1-6; D gene unclear. Germline loops: CDR1 MGHRA, CDR2 YSYEKL. Trimming shortened V by 0 bases and J by 6 bases, and 18 bases separated the two germline ends. CDR3 length: 18 amino acids. CDR3 nucleotide sequence: TGCGCCAGCAGCCAAGAAGGAGGTCCGCGGTCAGCTAATTCACCCCTCCACTTT. Translating it yields CASSQEGGPRSANSPLHF.

The chain has TRBV10-1 and TRBJ1-2; D not resolved. The germline V gene encodes CDR1 WNHNN and CDR2 SYGVQD (reference sequence). The CDR3 length is 8 residues. V dropped 4 bases and J dropped 12 bases, with 3 bases sitting between them. The DNA of the CDR3 is TGCGCCAGCAGTGTTAACACCTTC. Residues: CASSVNTF.

CDR3 sequence: CASSDSGPTDTQYF. CDR3 nucleotide sequence: TGTGCCAGCAGCGACTCGGGCCCTACAGATACGCAGTATTTT. The chain links TRBV9 to TRBJ2-3; D gene uncertain. CDR3 length: 14 residues. Trimming removed 3 bases at V and 3 bases at J, with 11 bases between. Germline lookup yields CDR1 SGDLS and CDR2 YYNGEE.

This clonotype was counted many times. V is TRBV10-3 and J is TRBJ2-5, with a weak D call TRBD1 (5 bases). Trimming shortened V by 6 bases and J by 3 bases, and 8 bases separated the two germline ends. The germline V gene has CDR1 ENHRY and CDR2 SYGVKD. This CDR3 contains 12 residues. CDR3 amino acids: CAIRQDEETQYF. The CDR3 nucleotides read TGTGCCATCAGACAGGACGAAGAGACCCAGTACTTC.

This clonotype showed up just a few times. The rearrangement uses TRBV7-9 and TRBJ1-1; a weak D match, TRBD1 (6 bases). Germline V lookup: CDR1 SEHNR, CDR2 FQNEAQ (reference sequence). This CDR3 contains 12 residues. The DNA of the CDR3 is TGTGCAGGGCACAGGGTGGGCACTGAAGCTTTCTTT. It codes for CAGHRVGTEAFF. The full variable domain, rest sourced from reference TRBV7-9 and TRBJ1-1, is DTGVSQNPRHKITKRGQNVTFRCDPISEHNRLYWYRQTLGQGPEFLTYFQNEAQLEKSRLLSDRFSAERPKGSFSTLEIQRTEQGDSAMYLCAGHRVGTEAFFGQGTRLTVV.

This clonotype was detected a few times. The V call is TRBV20-1, the J call TRBJ1-1; 7 positions match TRBD1. CDR3 length: 15 residues. Per the germline V gene, CDR1 is DFQATT and CDR2 is SNEGSKA (reference sequence). V was pared by 5 bases and J by 6 bases, with 15 bases of the junction left unmatched. As DNA, the CDR3 is TGCAGTGCTGGGAGCCTGGGGAGGGGGCGGCCTGAAGCTTTCTTT. This sequence encodes CSAGSLGRGRPEAFF.

The rearrangement joins TRBV7-9 to TRBJ2-1; TRBD2 agrees at 16 bases. This CDR3 has 15 amino acids. CDR1 is SEHNR, CDR2 FQNEAQ, per germline (reference sequence). V was pared by 6 bases and J by 7 bases, with 3 bases of the junction left unmatched. DNA of the CDR3: TGTGCCAGCAGGGGACTAGCGGGAGGGCCAAATGAGCAGTTCTTC. Translation: CASRGLAGGPNEQFF.

This clonotype has only a few counts. The chain has TRBV29-1 and TRBJ1-4; possibly TRBD1 for D (6 bases). CDR3 size: 12 residues. Looked up from germline, CDR1 is SQVTM and CDR2 is ANQGSEA. Trimming shortened V by 8 bases and J by 3 bases, and 10 bases separated the two germline ends. CDR3 amino acids: CSIGTPNEKLFF. The CDR3, as DNA: TGCAGCATCGGGACACCTAATGAAAAACTGTTTTTT.

This clonotype came up many times. The chain recombines TRBV6-1 with TRBJ1-4; no reliable D call. CDR3 length: 13 amino acids. The germline V gene has CDR1 MNHNS and CDR2 SASEGT. V was clipped by 6 bases and J by 0 bases, with 5 bases between them. DNA for the CDR3: TGTGCCAGCAGACGTACAACTAATGAAAAACTGTTTTTT. Protein sequence: CASRRTTNEKLFF.

V usage is TRBV6-1 and J usage is TRBJ2-7; D may be TRBD2 (6 bases). V shed 8 bases and J shed 2 bases, with 16 bases lying between them. CDR1 is MNHNS and CDR2 is SASEGT in the germline V gene. There are 14 residues in the CDR3. The CDR3 reads CASRPWRGTYEQYF. The CDR3 bases are TGTGCCAGCCGACCATGGAGGGGAACCTACGAGCAGTACTTC.

CDR3 amino acids: CSARLAGGPTGEQFF. The CDR3 DNA sequence: TGCAGTGCTAGACTAGCGGGGGGACCTACAGGTGAGCAGTTCTTC. The V gene is TRBV20-1, the J gene TRBJ2-1; TRBD2 matches 11 bases. Germline lookup yields CDR1 DFQATT and CDR2 SNEGSKA (reference sequence). V was pared by 2 bases and J by 9 bases, with 9 bases of the junction left unmatched. CDR3 length: 15 amino acids.

This chain uses TRBV12-3 or TRBV12-4 with TRBJ1-3, with a weak D call TRBD1 (5 bases). This CDR3 has 15 amino acids. The V end was cut by 5 bases, the J end by 2 bases, with 13 bases between. The CDR3 region is CASSPAKGAGNTIYF. CDR3 nucleotide sequence: TGTGCCAGCAGTCCAGCCAAAGGGGCTGGAAACACCATATATTTT.

This clonotype was counted many times. The genes are TRBV5-1 and TRBJ2-1, with D possibly called TRBD1 or TRBD2 (5 bases each). V was clipped by 3 bases and J by 7 bases, with 14 bases between them. The CDR3 has 14 amino acids. The germline V gene encodes CDR1 SGHRS and CDR2 YFSETQ. The CDR3 coding sequence is TGCGCCAGCAGCTCGATGGTCGGGACGAATGAGCAGTTCTTC. This gives the protein CASSSMVGTNEQFF.

The chain employs TRBV12-3 or TRBV12-4 and TRBJ1-6, with D unclear. V lost 2 bases and J lost 10, with 18 bases in between. This CDR3 contains 16 residues. The CDR3: CASSLKGWSGLSPLHF. As DNA, the CDR3 is TGTGCCAGCAGTTTAAAGGGTTGGTCAGGTCTCTCACCCCTCCACTTT.

The DNA for the CDR3 is TGTGCCAGCAGTCCGGAGGGCAGGTCCAGGGCCAAAAACATTCAGTACTTC. It codes for CASSPEGRSRAKNIQYF. The gene calls are TRBV27 and TRBJ2-4, with TRBD2 as a possible D gene (6 bases). Trimming removed 5 bases from V and 1 base from J, with 18 bases in between. Germline V lookup: CDR1 MNHEY, CDR2 SMNVEV (reference sequence). The CDR3 runs to 17 residues.

This clonotype was recorded many times. The chain has TRBV3-1 and TRBJ1-1, with D possibly being TRBD1 (6 bases). The CDR3 has 15 residues. Germline V gene sequence: CDR1 LGHDT, CDR2 YNNKEL (reference sequence). V was pared by 3 bases and J by 0 bases, with 11 bases between. CDR3 nucleotides: TGTGCCAGCAGCCAGGGAGACAGGTTGAACACTGAAGCTTTCTTT. It encodes CASSQGDRLNTEAFF. The complete variable domain, with remaining parts taken from reference TRBV3-1 and TRBJ1-1, reads DTAVSQTPKYLVTQMGNDKSIKCEQNLGHDTMYWYKQDSKKFLKIMFSYNNKELIINETVPNRFSPKSPDKAHLNLHINSLELGDSAVYFCASSQGDRLNTEAFFGQGTRLTVV.

The chain joins TRBV2 to TRBJ2-3, with a weak D call TRBD2 (5 bases). Trimming removed 3 bases at V and 13 bases at J, with 23 bases between. The CDR3 length is 15 residues. Germline loops: CDR1 SNHLY, CDR2 FYNNEI. This chain's CDR3 is CASSEAPGVTGSKYF. The CDR3 bases are TGTGCCAGCAGTGAGGCCCCTGGGGTGACGGGATCTAAGTATTTT.

This clonotype was seen many times. V and J are TRBV7-9 and TRBJ1-2, with 10 bases identical to TRBD1. V lost 5 bases to trimming and J lost 6 bases; unmatched junction nucleotides: 6. The CDR3 sequence is 14 residues long. Germline V gene data show CDR1 as SEHNR and CDR2 as FQNEAQ (reference sequence). CDR3 nucleotides: TGTGCCAGCAGCCCGGGACAGGGGAGTGATGGCTACACCTTC. Its translation is CASSPGQGSDGYTF.

This clonotype appeared many times. The chain links TRBV18 to TRBJ1-5; D call uncertain. This CDR3 comprises 13 residues. The V gene's germline CDR1 is KGHSH and CDR2 LQKENI. Trimming removed 6 bases from V and 3 bases from J, with 9 bases in between. The CDR3 DNA reads TGTGCCAGCTCGGCCGCCCTCAATCAGCCCCAGCATTTT. The encoded protein is CASSAALNQPQHF.

There are many counts of this clonotype. The gene calls are TRBV30 and TRBJ1-1; perhaps TRBD1 as D (6 bases). V dropped 2 bases and J dropped 1 base, with 11 bases sitting between them. The V gene's germline CDR1 is GTSNPN and CDR2 SVGIG (reference sequence). The CDR3 contains 14 residues. This CDR3 is CAWSPARGNTEAFF. CDR3 nucleotides: TGTGCCTGGAGTCCCGCCAGGGGGAACACTGAAGCTTTCTTT.